This T cell receptor (beta chain) came from a study of identical twins. In TCRdb, the 5' RACE reads were re-called with MiXCR into one record per CDR3 protein. The sample includes more than 400,000 distinct CDR3 sequences, over 12% of them seen just once. Note on this clonotype: Antigen: not known.

CDR1 and CDR2 (germline): ENHRY, SYGVKD. The trim removed 3 bases at V and 1 base at J, leaving 3 bases unmatched. The CDR3 sequence is 16 residues long. Findings and limits, study-wide: The study drew conclusions from cross-sectional statistical analysis, not from following the same donors.

This sample also appeared in a second study, on yellow fever vaccine responses in identical twins.

The chain employs TRBV10-3 and TRBJ2-5, with 12 bases aligning to TRBD2. The receptor was isolated from a woman under 30 in good health. The material sequenced was CD4+ T cells sorted from blood. CDR3: CAISDASGGAQETQYF. The CDR3 coding sequence is TGTGCCATCAGTGACGCTAGCGGGGGGGCCCAAGAGACCCAGTACTTC.